A selection of T cell receptor beta chains follows, all from one sample in a study of cytomegalovirus exposure and HLA in healthy donors. Repertoires were generated with immunoSEQ multiplex PCR, while TCRdb's copy carries only in-frame clones and drops some. The sample comprises about 95,000 clones, around four fifths of which are singletons, and approximately 4.4% rests with the top ten. Sequencing used PBMCs. The receptors here all came from a woman between 40 and 55 years old in good health and CMV-seronegative. Each CDR3 is given with its conserved first and last residue. Each record gives: J gene, V gene, D gene, clone size, CDR3 protein, CDR3 DNA. D genes are given only for firm matches. For some rows the clone size is stated as once, few or many, or as a class when expanded; others skip it.

TRBJ1-2 TRBV20-1 . . CSARPGGGYTF TGCAGTGCTAGGCCCGGTGGTGGCTACACCTTC
TRBJ2-5 TRBV18 TRBD2 . CASSPPSGKQETQYF TGTGCCAGCTCACCACCGAGCGGGAAGCAGGAGACCCAGTACTTC
TRBJ2-1 TRBV4-2 TRBD2 once CASSPQGLAGGSSYNEQFF TGTGCCAGCAGCCCCCAGGGACTAGCGGGGGGCAGCTCCTACAATGAGCAGTTCTTC
TRBJ2-7 TRBV5-4 . . CASSGSGTRTYEQYF TGTGCCAGCAGCGGGTCCGGGACAAGGACCTACGAGCAGTACTTC
TRBJ1-1 TRBV4-3 TRBD1 few CASSQVTGGAGEAFF TGCGCCAGCAGCCAAGTCACAGGGGGCGCGGGTGAAGCTTTCTTT
TRBJ2-7 TRBV6-1 TRBD1 . CASSERDRAGYEQYF TGTGCCAGCAGTGAAAGGGACAGGGCAGGCTACGAGCAGTACTTC
TRBJ2-2 TRBV7-3 TRBD1 . CASSRDRGSGELFF TGTGCCAGCAGCCGGGACAGGGGTTCCGGGGAGCTGTTTTTT
TRBJ2-1 TRBV5-6 . . CASSLDRGRTYNEQFF TGTGCCAGCAGCTTGGATCGGGGGAGGACCTACAATGAGCAGTTCTTC
TRBJ2-1 TRBV5-1 . . CASSLGHEQFF TGCGCCAGCAGCCTTGGGCATGAGCAGTTCTTC
TRBJ2-1 TRBV7-9 TRBD2 . CASSGLGGDPYNEQFF TGTGCCAGCAGCGGGCTCGGGGGGGATCCCTACAATGAGCAGTTCTTC
TRBJ1-1 TRBV6-1 . . CASSIQGSTEAFF TGTGCCAGCAGTATTCAGGGGAGCACTGAAGCTTTCTTT
TRBJ1-2 TRBV27 TRBD1 . CASSITGGPGDGYTF TGTGCCAGCAGTATAACAGGGGGACCAGGTGATGGCTACACCTTC
TRBJ2-7 TRBV6-5 . . CASRGRGPVYEQYF TGTGCCAGCAGGGGCAGGGGCCCGGTCTACGAGCAGTACTTC
TRBJ1-3 TRBV5-5 TRBD1 . CASSWGTGNTIYF TGTGCCAGCAGCTGGGGGACAGGCAACACCATATATTTT
TRBJ2-1 TRBV30 TRBD2 . CAWTGLAGAYNEQFF TGTGCCTGGACCGGGCTAGCGGGAGCCTACAATGAGCAGTTCTTC
TRBJ2-3 TRBV15 TRBD2 . CATSRGLAGGSDTQYF TGTGCCACCAGCAGAGGACTAGCGGGGGGGTCAGATACGCAGTATTTT
TRBJ1-6 TRBV4-3 . . CASSQGSAGRNSPLHF TGCGCCAGCAGCCAAGGTTCGGCAGGGAGGAATTCACCCCTCCACTTT
TRBJ2-1 TRBV6-1 TRBD2 . CASSGGGYGSRRSYNEQFF TGTGCCAGCAGTGGGGGGGGGTATGGGAGTCGAAGGTCCTACAATGAGCAGTTCTTC
TRBJ2-3 TRBV4-2 TRBD2 . CASSQAWSGGVADTQYF TGTGCCAGCAGCCAAGCTTGGTCGGGGGGGGTAGCAGATACGCAGTATTTT
TRBJ1-3 TRBV5-1 . . CASSMSGDILSGNNIYF TGCGCCAGCAGCATGTCCGGGGACATTTTATCTGGAAACAACATATATTTT
TRBJ1-2 TRBV28 . . CASSFRGATFYGYTF TGTGCCAGCAGTTTCAGGGGCGCGACTTTCTATGGCTACACCTTC
TRBJ1-6 TRBV4-1 TRBD1 . CASSHPDRVGSPLHF TGCGCCAGCAGCCACCCGGACAGGGTAGGCTCACCCCTCCACTTT
TRBJ1-5 TRBV27 TRBD1 . CASSSGQGDQPQHF TGTGCCAGCAGTTCGGGACAGGGAGATCAGCCCCAGCATTTT
TRBJ2-7 TRBV11-2 TRBD1 . CASSISGTGAYEQYF TGTGCCAGCAGCATCTCCGGGACAGGGGCCTACGAGCAGTACTTC
TRBJ2-3 TRBV7-9 . . CASSSLHGGITDTQYF TGTGCCAGCAGCTCCCTTCACGGGGGAATCACAGATACGCAGTATTTT
TRBJ2-2 TRBV6-4 . . CASSVSAGTGELFF TGTGCCAGCAGTGTAAGCGCCGGCACCGGGGAGCTGTTTTTT
TRBJ1-1 TRBV5-1 TRBD1 . CASRPPRQGSMNTEAFF TGCGCCAGCAGGCCTCCTCGACAGGGGAGCATGAACACTGAAGCTTTCTTT
TRBJ2-3 TRBV7-9 TRBD2 . CASSQLRGSTDTQYF TGTGCCAGCAGCCAACTGCGGGGGAGCACAGATACGCAGTATTTT
TRBJ2-5 TRBV7-6 TRBD1 . CASSSWGQGETQYF TGTGCCAGCAGCTCGTGGGGACAGGGGGAGACCCAGTACTTC
TRBJ2-3 TRBV5-1 TRBD2 . CASSLAGPTDTQYF TGCGCCAGCAGCTTAGCGGGGCCCACAGATACGCAGTATTTT
TRBJ2-2 TRBV9 . . CASSVGNTGELFF TGTGCCAGCAGCGTCGGGAACACCGGGGAGCTGTTTTTT
TRBJ1-1 TRBV7-3 TRBD1 . CASSLRQGSEAFF TGTGCCAGCAGCTTAAGACAGGGTTCTGAAGCTTTCTTT
TRBJ2-1 TRBV5-1 . . CASSLQGGSYNEQFF TGCGCCAGCAGCTTACAGGGAGGGTCTTACAATGAGCAGTTCTTC
TRBJ1-2 TRBV7-3 . . CASSLTAGENYGYTF TGTGCCAGCAGCTTAACTGCAGGGGAGAACTATGGCTACACCTTC
TRBJ2-2 TRBV11-2 . . CASSSSRGAPTGELFF TGTGCCAGCAGCTCCAGCCGGGGGGCACCAACCGGGGAGCTGTTTTTT
TRBJ1-2 TRBV29-1 . . CSVEDPYYGYTF TGCAGCGTTGAAGACCCCTACTATGGCTACACCTTC
TRBJ2-7 TRBV5-1 . few CASSLDRAYEQYF TGCGCCAGCAGCTTGGACAGGGCCTACGAGCAGTACTTC
TRBJ1-5 TRBV21-1 . . CASSKGWVDKGDSNQPQHF TGTGCCAGCAGCAAAGGGTGGGTGGACAAGGGGGATAGCAATCAGCCCCAGCATTTT
TRBJ1-6 TRBV10-3 . . CAIALGEESSPLHF TGTGCCATCGCTCTCGGGGAAGAATCTTCACCCCTCCACTTT
TRBJ1-1 TRBV6-4 . . CASSHQGGQGKGTEAFF TGTGCCAGCAGTCACCAGGGTGGGCAGGGAAAGGGGACTGAAGCTTTCTTT
TRBJ2-7 TRBV4-1 . . CASSHPGGVGPEQYF TGCGCCAGCAGCCACCCCGGAGGGGTAGGCCCCGAGCAGTACTTC